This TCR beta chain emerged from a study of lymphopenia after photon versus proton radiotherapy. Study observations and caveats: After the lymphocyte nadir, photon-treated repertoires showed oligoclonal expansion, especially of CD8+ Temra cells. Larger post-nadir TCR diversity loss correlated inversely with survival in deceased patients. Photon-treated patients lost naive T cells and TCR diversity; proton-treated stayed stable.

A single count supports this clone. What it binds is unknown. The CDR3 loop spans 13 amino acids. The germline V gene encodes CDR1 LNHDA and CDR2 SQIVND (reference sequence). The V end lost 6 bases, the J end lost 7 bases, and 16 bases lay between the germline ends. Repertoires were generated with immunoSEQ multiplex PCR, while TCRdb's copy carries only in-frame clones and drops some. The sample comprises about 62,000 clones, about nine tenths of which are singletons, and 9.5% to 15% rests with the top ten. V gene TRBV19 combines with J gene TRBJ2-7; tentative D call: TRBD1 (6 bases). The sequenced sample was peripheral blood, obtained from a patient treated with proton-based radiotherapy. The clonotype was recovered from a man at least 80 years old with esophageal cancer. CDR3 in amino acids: CASSLTGSGEQYF. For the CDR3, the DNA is TGTGCCAGTAGCCTAACAGGGTCTGGGGAGCAGTACTTC. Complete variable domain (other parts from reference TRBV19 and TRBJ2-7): DGGITQSPKYLFRKEGQNVTLSCEQNLNHDAMYWYRQDPGQGLRLIYYSQIVNDFQKGDIAEGYSVSREKKESFPLTVTSAQKNPTAFYLCASSLTGSGEQYFGPGTRLTVT.